One sample yielded the 8 T cell receptor beta chains listed below, sequenced in a study of regulatory T cells in long-lasting Graves disease. With iRepertoire HTBI primers and Arm-PCR of CDR3 regions, TCR beta libraries were built. One entry per CDR3 protein, called by TCRdb with MiXCR from the multiplex PCR reads. Of under 400,000 distinct CDR3 sequences in the sample, 16% were seen once. Time point defined: newly diagnosed GD, antithyroid drugs for less than 3 months. PBMC RNA served as the TCR library source. Separately, the same data were catalogued under a study of T cells in Graves' hyperthyroidism and ophthalmopathy.

This material consisted of peripheral blood mononuclear cells (PBMCs), taken at new diagnosis, from a patient treated with antithyroid drugs. These receptors were taken from a man aged 35 to 55 with Graves disease.

This clonotype occurred many times. The chain joins TRBV11-2 to TRBJ1-2; 7 bases align to TRBD1. CDR1 and CDR2 (germline): SGHAT, FQNNGV. The CDR3 totals 12 residues. V dropped 3 bases and J dropped 7; count of bases not matched to a gene: 2. CDR3 loop: CASSLNRGGYTF. The CDR3 DNA reads TGTGCCAGCAGCTTGAACAGGGGTGGCTACACCTTC.

The chain joins TRBV5-1 to TRBJ2-7; 13 bases line up with TRBD2. Germline values: CDR1 SGHRS, CDR2 YFSETQ. The CDR3 loop spans 15 amino acids. The junction had 6 bases not matched to a gene; V was cut back by 4 bases and J by 5 bases. The chain's CDR3 is CASSRFGTSGDEQYF. CDR3 DNA sequence: TGCGCCAGCAGCCGATTCGGGACTAGCGGGGACGAGCAGTACTTC.

Ten or more counts support this clonotype. Here the CDR3 reads CAISESGNTEAFF. CDR3 bases: TGTGCCATCAGTGAGTCGGGGAACACTGAAGCTTTCTTT. The chain joins TRBV10-3 to TRBJ1-1; no definite D call. CDR1 is ENHRY, CDR2 SYGVKD, per germline. V lost 0 bases and J lost 1, with 3 bases in between. The CDR3 loop spans 13 amino acids.

This clonotype has ten or more counts. The rearrangement uses TRBV12-5 and TRBJ2-2; D is unresolved. Trimming removed 1 base at V and 4 bases at J, with 1 base between. In germline, CDR1 is LGHNT, CDR2 FRNRAP. The CDR3 totals 12 residues. This CDR3 is CASGLATGELFF. DNA for the CDR3: TGTGCTAGTGGTTTGGCCACCGGGGAGCTGTTTTTT. The entire variable domain, with the rest obtained from reference TRBV12-5 and TRBJ2-2, is as follows: DARVTQTPRHKVTEMGQEVTMRCQPILGHNTVFWYRQTMMQGLELLAYFRNRAPLDDSGMPKDRFSAEMPDATLATLKIQPSEPRDSAVYFCASGLATGELFFGEGSRLTVL.

The rearrangement links TRBV6-1 to TRBJ2-2; D gene ambiguous. The CDR3 loop spans 12 amino acids. With 6 bases removed from V and 7 bases from J, the gap between germline ends came to 9 bases. Germline V gene data show CDR1 as MNHNS and CDR2 as SASEGT. The CDR3 here is CASRDTIGELFF. The CDR3, as DNA: TGTGCCAGCAGAGACACTATCGGGGAGCTGTTTTTT.

This clonotype was observed at least ten times. This chain uses TRBV2 with TRBJ2-1, with unresolved D. This CDR3 contains 15 residues. The germline V and J ends were trimmed by 3 bases and 3 bases, with 12 bases remaining between them. CDR1 is SNHLY, CDR2 FYNNEI, per germline. In DNA form, the CDR3 reads TGTGCCAGCAGTGAGCAAGCGATCCACTACAATGAGCAGTTCTTC. It yields the protein CASSEQAIHYNEQFF. Drawing the rest from reference TRBV2 and TRBJ2-1, the complete variable domain is EPEVTQTPSHQVTQMGQEVILRCVPISNHLYFYWYRQILGQKVEFLVSFYNNEISEKSEIFDDQFSVERPDGSNFTLKIRSTKLEDSAMYFCASSEQAIHYNEQFFGPGTRLTVL.

In this sample, this clonotype turned up many times. Here the CDR3 reads CSARDPGQNTDTQYF. The CDR3 DNA is TGCAGTGCTAGAGACCCGGGACAGAACACAGATACGCAGTATTTT. The genes are TRBV20-1 and TRBJ2-3, with 7 bases that match TRBD1. The trim removed 0 bases at V and 2 bases at J, leaving 5 bases unmatched. CDR1 is DFQATT, CDR2 SNEGSKA, per germline (reference sequence). CDR3 length equals 15 residues.

This chain connects TRBV5-1 to TRBJ2-3; 14 nucleotides align to TRBD2. Per the germline V gene, CDR1 is SGHRS and CDR2 is YFSETQ. This CDR3 has 17 residues. Trimming cost V 2 bases and J 6 bases; bases outside gene matches: 8. The CDR3 region has the DNA TGCGCCAGCAGCTTCCTCGGACTAGCGGGGGGCGGCGATACGCAGTATTTT. Translated: CASSFLGLAGGGDTQYF.